This T cell receptor (beta chain) was found in a study of CD8+CD57+ T cells in acquired aplastic anemia. Overall study context: An average of 3.2 ug of DNA was obtained from sorted CD4+ and CD8+ cells.

This CDR3 contains 12 residues. V lost 10 bases, J lost 3 bases, and 3 bases stayed unmatched. CDR1 and CDR2 from the germline V gene are SNHLY and FYNNEI. The study, taken as a whole, reports: CD8+ Simpson's diversity showed no significant patient-control difference.

As concerns this clonotype: Its antigen is undetermined.

Profiles of TCR beta VDJ and CDR3 were generated from a genomic DNA template. TCRdb reprocessed the reads via MiXCR and lists one record per CDR3 protein. Seen here are fewer than 250,000 distinct CDR3 sequences, around 45% observed once, and the top ten hold 7% to 9.5%. Selection for sequencing was limited to patients who had shown CD8+CD57+ cell expansion by flow cytometry. The sequence was collected from a human donor with aplastic anemia. J is TRBJ1-2 and V is TRBV2; 9 nucleotides agree with TRBD1. What was sequenced was sorted CD4+, CD8+, or CD8+CD57+ T cells (not recorded which) from PBMCs. CDR3 sequence (DNA): TGTGCCACCCGGGACAGGGACTATGGCTACACCTTC. It encodes CATRDRDYGYTF.